These 28 T cell receptor beta chains were all obtained from the same sample, sequenced in a study of regulatory T cells in long-lasting Graves disease (dated by TCRdb to the early 2020s). The sample's time point, from its label and the paper: newly diagnosed GD, antithyroid drugs for less than 3 months. RNA was extracted from PBMCs in TRIzol for both TCR sequencing and RNA sequencing. The library was made by multiplex PCR. The sequencer listed for this sample is Illumina HiSeq 4000. iRepertoire HTBI primers and Arm-PCR amplification of CDR3 regions were used to construct TCR beta libraries. TCRdb reprocessing: public reads trimmed at Q25 with fastp, clones called with MiXCR, in-frame beta chains kept. Entries are consolidated by CDR3 protein sequence, retaining the most common genes and DNA. This sample lists 400,000 to 500,000 distinct CDR3 sequences; less than 15% were detected once. The top ten clonotypes cover approximately 17% of the sample.

These records were also assigned to another study, of T cells in Graves' hyperthyroidism and ophthalmopathy.

Sequencing was performed on peripheral blood mononuclear cells (PBMCs), taken at new diagnosis, from a patient treated with antithyroid drugs. Receptors originate from a woman aged 45 to 65 with Graves disease. Donor details come from another sample of the same person, matched by shared clones.

The chain carries TRBV28 and TRBJ2-7, with a possible D match to TRBD2 (5 bases). This CDR3 is built from 16 residues. Germline CDR1 reads MDHEN; CDR2 reads SYDVKM. Trimming took off 2 bases at V and 4 bases at J, with 18 bases between the two ends. As DNA, the CDR3 is TGTGCCAGCAGTTTACCCGGGAACCCAGGAACATACGAGCAGTACTTC. It yields the protein CASSLPGNPGTYEQYF.

The V call is TRBV27, the J call TRBJ2-7; 7 positions agree with TRBD1. Germline CDR1 and CDR2: MNHEY and SMNVEV (reference sequence). CDR3 length equals 14 residues. V gave up 7 bases and J gave up 2 bases; unmatched junction bases: 8. This CDR3 reads CASTRGDSPYEQYF. CDR3 sequence (DNA): TGTGCCAGCACTAGAGGGGACAGCCCCTACGAGCAGTACTTC.

This clonotype was observed many times. The gene calls are TRBV20-1 and TRBJ2-1; 15 nucleotides align to TRBD2. This CDR3 comprises 16 residues. CDR1 DFQATT and CDR2 SNEGSKA come from the germline V gene (reference sequence). V lost 0 bases, J lost 8 bases, and 5 bases stayed unmatched. CDR3 protein: CSARDLGLAGGYEQFF. For the CDR3, the DNA is TGCAGTGCTAGAGATCTCGGACTAGCGGGAGGGTATGAGCAGTTCTTC.

This clonotype was counted a few times. The chain has TRBV28 and TRBJ1-5, with 7 bases matching TRBD1. V lost 3 bases to trimming and J lost 1 base; unmatched junction nucleotides: 6. The germline V gene has CDR1 MDHEN and CDR2 SYDVKM. This CDR3 has 16 residues. The CDR3 nucleotides read TGTGCCAGCAGTTTCCCAGACAGGGACAGCAATCAGCCCCAGCATTTT. Its translation is CASSFPDRDSNQPQHF.

This clonotype was counted a few times. The chain has TRBV7-6 and TRBJ2-5; 7 nucleotides agree with TRBD1. The germline V gene has CDR1 SGHVS and CDR2 FNYEAQ. The CDR3 has 16 amino acids. V lost 5 bases and J lost 2; bases outside the gene matches: 11. CDR3 sequence (DNA): TGTGCCAGCAGCCCAGTAGCCCCGGGACAGCAAGAGACCCAGTACTTC. It specifies CASSPVAPGQQETQYF. The whole variable domain, remainder taken from reference TRBV7-6 and TRBJ2-5, is GAGVSQSPRYKVTKRGQDVALRCDPISGHVSLYWYRQALGQGPEFLTYFNYEAQQDKSGLPNDRFSAERPEGSISTLTIQRTEQRDSAMYRCASSPVAPGQQETQYFGPGTRLLVL.

This clonotype was observed at least ten times. The chain links TRBV27 to TRBJ1-5; 7 nucleotides line up with TRBD1. This CDR3 region has 14 residues. Losses at the gene ends were 4 bases for V and 5 bases for J; bases not matched to a gene: 5. Germline CDR1 MNHEY, CDR2 SMNVEV (reference sequence). CDR3 DNA: TGTGCCAGCAGTTACGGGACAGCAGATCAGCCCCAGCATTTT. Its protein product is CASSYGTADQPQHF.

This clonotype showed up many times. This chain connects TRBV28 to TRBJ2-7; 13 nucleotides match TRBD2. Germline V lookup: CDR1 MDHEN, CDR2 SYDVKM. The CDR3 sequence is 15 residues long. V shed 5 bases and J 2 bases; nucleotides not matched to a gene: 3. The DNA of the CDR3 is TGTGCCAGCAGTGGGACTAGCGGGATTCCCTACGAGCAGTACTTC. Translation: CASSGTSGIPYEQYF. The variable domain in full, with the rest retrieved from reference TRBV28 and TRBJ2-7, is DVKVTQSSRYLVKRTGEKVFLECVQDMDHENMFWYRQDPGLGLRLIYFSYDVKMKEKGDIPEGYSVSREKKERFSLILESASTNQTSMYLCASSGTSGIPYEQYFGPGTRLTVT.

V is TRBV28 and J is TRBJ2-7, with TRBD1 matching over 12 bases. Germline CDR1 MDHEN, CDR2 SYDVKM. Losses at the gene ends were 6 bases for V and 4 bases for J; bases not matched to a gene: 7. This CDR3 is 15 amino acids long. The chain's CDR3 is CASSRGQGAWYEQYF. The CDR3 DNA is TGTGCCAGCAGCAGGGGACAGGGGGCCTGGTACGAGCAGTACTTC.

This clonotype was counted only a few times. This chain connects TRBV5-5 to TRBJ1-5, with TRBD1 identical over 9 bases. The CDR3 sequence is 16 residues long. Germline-derived CDR1 and CDR2 are SGHKS and YYEKEE (reference sequence). J gave up 8 bases and V 3 bases, and 12 bases lay outside the gene matches. The DNA for the CDR3 is TGTGCCAGCAGCTCACCCGGGACAGGGCTTGCGGAGCCCCAGCATTTT. It translates to CASSSPGTGLAEPQHF.

V is TRBV5-1 and J is TRBJ2-7; tentative D call: TRBD2 (5 bases). V lost 0 bases and J lost 0, with 16 bases in between. CDR3 size: 17 residues. The V gene's germline CDR1 is SGHRS and CDR2 YFSETQ. The CDR3 nucleotides are TGCGCCAGCAGCTTGGGGTCCGGACTTCCAATCTCCTACGAGCAGTACTTC. Residues: CASSLGSGLPISYEQYF.

With respect to this clonotype: One base away lies a much larger clone, so this may be a sequencing read error. Given the absence of the conserved phenylalanine or tryptophan at the CDR3 end, a read error is likely. The chain couples TRBV7-9 to TRBJ2-4, with unresolved D. This CDR3 has 18 residues. V was cut by 5 bases and J by 7 bases, with 27 bases left in between. Germline V CDR1 and CDR2: SEHNR, FQNEAQ (reference sequence). CDR3 amino acids: CASSPPLGSSRHMNIQYV. The CDR3 nucleotides read TGTGCCAGCAGCCCCCCCCTCGGTAGTTCGCGGCATATGAACATTCAGTACGTC.

The chain links TRBV2 to TRBJ2-7; no definite D call. Trimming took 11 bases from V and 4 from J, leaving 15 bases between them. The CDR3 is 12 residues long. CDR1 and CDR2 from the germline V gene are SNHLY and FYNNEI. CDR3 protein: CAALALGYEQYF. In nucleotides, the CDR3 is TGTGCCGCCCTGGCTTTGGGTTACGAGCAGTACTTC.

Comments on this clonotype: This may stem from a read error, because a much larger clone lies one nucleotide away. The CDR3 does not end in the conserved phenylalanine or tryptophan, so this is likely a read error. The chain has TRBV2 and TRBJ2-5; 7 positions match TRBD2. The J segment lost 3 bases and the V segment lost 7 bases, leaving 5 bases of the junction unmatched. This CDR3 region has 13 residues. Per germline, CDR1 SNHLY and CDR2 FYNNEI. CDR3 in amino acids: CASTKGGEETQYL. The CDR3 DNA reads as TGTGCCAGCACGAAGGGAGGGGAAGAGACCCAGTACCTC.

This clonotype was picked up a small number of times. The chain links TRBV5-4 to TRBJ2-3; 7 bases are shared with TRBD2. Germline V gene sequence: CDR1 SGHNT, CDR2 YYREEE (reference sequence). J lost 3 bases, V lost 0 bases, and 13 bases had no gene match. The CDR3 consists of 18 residues. CDR3 protein: CASSLGLGAGVATDTQYF. CDR3 DNA: TGTGCCAGCAGCTTGGGACTCGGGGCGGGAGTGGCAACAGATACGCAGTATTTT.

This clonotype occurred a few times. V gene TRBV20-1 combines with J gene TRBJ1-1; D is uncertain. The CDR3 loop spans 12 amino acids. Trimming pared 4 bases from V and 1 base from J, leaving 7 bases between. Germline CDR1 and CDR2: DFQATT and SNEGSKA (reference sequence). In DNA, the CDR3 is TGCAGTGCTAAGTCCACGAACACTGAAGCTTTCTTT. It yields the protein CSAKSTNTEAFF.

This clonotype occurred a few times. The chain has TRBV6-1 and TRBJ1-6; D is undetermined. The germline V gene encodes CDR1 MNHNS and CDR2 SASEGT. The CDR3 consists of 14 residues. V was shortened by 10 bases and J by 5 bases, with 15 bases between the two germline ends. This CDR3 is CANSPVYDNSPLHF. DNA of the CDR3: TGTGCCAACAGCCCCGTCTACGATAATTCACCCCTCCACTTT.

At least ten counts were recorded for this clonotype. The chain joins TRBV20-1 to TRBJ1-1, with TRBD1 identical over 7 bases. The CDR3 sequence is 15 residues long. V was pared by 6 bases and J by 5 bases, with 15 bases of the junction left unmatched. Germline V CDR1 and CDR2: DFQATT, SNEGSKA (reference sequence). The CDR3 DNA is TGCAGTGCAGGAAGGCAGGGGGGATTAGGGACTGAAGCTTTCTTT. It codes for CSAGRQGGLGTEAFF.

This clonotype was observed at least ten times. The V gene is TRBV3-1, the J gene TRBJ1-2; 8 bases map to TRBD1. The CDR3 contains 16 residues. The J segment lost 1 base and the V segment lost 1 base, leaving 5 bases of the junction unmatched. Per the germline V gene, CDR1 is LGHDT and CDR2 is YNNKEL (reference sequence). CDR3 nucleotides: TGTGCCAGCAGCCAAGGTGGACAGGGAATTAACTATGGCTACACCTTC. Translating it yields CASSQGGQGINYGYTF.

This clonotype was observed at least ten times. The chain couples TRBV7-9 to TRBJ2-1; D gene ambiguous. V gave up 2 bases and J gave up 0 bases, with 5 bases separating them. The CDR3 has 14 amino acids. Germline loops: CDR1 SEHNR, CDR2 FQNEAQ (reference sequence). Written as DNA, the CDR3 is TGTGCCAGCAGCTTACCGATCTCCTACAATGAGCAGTTCTTC. Protein: CASSLPISYNEQFF. The full variable domain, in which reference TRBV7-9 and TRBJ2-1 provide the parts outside the CDR3, is DTGVSQNPRHKITKRGQNVTFRCDPISEHNRLYWYRQTLGQGPEFLTYFQNEAQLEKSRLLSDRFSAERPKGSFSTLEIQRTEQGDSAMYLCASSLPISYNEQFFGPGTRLTVL.

This clonotype was counted many times. The chain joins TRBV11-3 to TRBJ2-1; weak D call: TRBD2 (5 bases). Germline V gene data show CDR1 as SGHNT and CDR2 as YENEEA. The CDR3 has 13 residues. Trimming took off 2 bases at V and 5 bases at J, with 7 bases between the two ends. The CDR3 reads CASSLSGNNEQFF. The DNA for the CDR3 is TGTGCCAGCAGCTTAAGCGGAAACAATGAGCAGTTCTTC.

This clonotype was detected a few times. This chain links TRBV10-3 with TRBJ1-2, with TRBD1 as a possible D gene (6 bases). The ends were cut back, 6 bases at V and 5 bases at J, with 19 bases in the middle. The CDR3 covers 15 residues. The V gene's germline CDR1 is ENHRY and CDR2 SYGVKD. The CDR3 DNA sequence: TGTGCCATCAGGGAGGGGGGCGGATTGATATATGGCTACACCTTC. Translated, it gives CAIREGGGLIYGYTF.

This clonotype was observed at least ten times. The chain recombines TRBV18 with TRBJ2-1, with D unresolved. The germline V gene encodes CDR1 KGHSH and CDR2 LQKENI. Trimming pared 2 bases from V and 4 bases from J, leaving 6 bases between. This CDR3 is built from 13 residues. DNA for the CDR3: TGTGCCAGCTCACCAGCGGTTTACAATGAGCAGTTCTTC. It specifies CASSPAVYNEQFF. Based on the CDR3 plus reference TRBV18 and TRBJ2-1, the full variable domain is NAGVMQNPRHLVRRRGQEARLRCSPMKGHSHVYWYRQLPEEGLKFMVYLQKENIIDESGMPKERFSAEFPKEGPSILRIQQVVRGDSAAYFCASSPAVYNEQFFGPGTRLTVL.

This clonotype has a count of ten or more. J is TRBJ2-5 and V is TRBV28; D unresolved. Germline assignment: CDR1 MDHEN and CDR2 SYDVKM. V lost 2 bases to trimming and J lost 4 bases, with 14 bases between them. This CDR3 spans 15 amino acids. The CDR3 loop is CASSLGIGVGETQYF. DNA of the CDR3: TGTGCCAGCAGTTTAGGAATTGGGGTCGGAGAGACCCAGTACTTC.

This clonotype showed up just a few times. V is TRBV6-1 and J is TRBJ2-3; 14 nucleotides align to TRBD2. Germline assignment: CDR1 MNHNS and CDR2 SASEGT. Unmatched junction bases numbered 6, after V lost 5 bases and J lost 5 bases. The CDR3 length is 16 residues. CDR3 sequence reads: CASSKGLAGELDTQYF. The DNA of the CDR3 is TGTGCCAGCAGTAAGGGACTAGCGGGAGAGCTAGATACGCAGTATTTT.

The V call is TRBV2, the J call TRBJ2-3; either TRBD1 or TRBD2 may supply D (5 bases each). The CDR3 covers 14 residues. The V end lost 6 bases, the J end lost 0 bases, and 10 bases lay between the germline ends. Germline values: CDR1 SNHLY, CDR2 FYNNEI. In DNA form, the CDR3 reads TGTGCCAGCAGGATGGGACGGAGCACAGATACGCAGTATTTT. Translation gives CASRMGRSTDTQYF.

This rearrangement joins TRBV6-2 or TRBV6-3 to TRBJ2-7; D is possibly TRBD1 (7 bases). Trimming removed 2 bases from V and 5 bases from J, with 13 bases in between. The CDR3 is 14 amino acids. Germline assignment: CDR1 MNHEY and CDR2 SVGEGT. The CDR3 nucleotides read TGTGCCAGCAGTTACGCGACAGGGACTGACGAGCAGTACTTC. It specifies CASSYATGTDEQYF.

V usage is TRBV11-1 and J usage is TRBJ1-1; TRBD1 might be the D (5 bases). CDR1 is SGHAT and CDR2 is FQDESV in the germline V gene (reference sequence). Trimming shortened V by 5 bases and J by 4 bases, and 11 bases separated the two germline ends. This CDR3 comprises 13 residues. The CDR3: CASSRRGVTEAFF. The CDR3, as DNA: TGTGCCAGCAGCCGCCGGGGGGTCACTGAAGCTTTCTTT.

This clonotype has at least ten counts. The V gene is TRBV28, the J gene TRBJ2-3; weak D call: TRBD2 (5 bases). V lost 2 bases, J lost 3 bases, and 12 bases lay in between. This CDR3 comprises 15 residues. Germline V lookup: CDR1 MDHEN, CDR2 SYDVKM. The DNA for the CDR3 is TGTGCCAGCAGTTTAGGTAGTAGAGGGACAGATACGCAGTATTTT. Translation: CASSLGSRGTDTQYF.